The TCR beta chain under discussion was sequenced for a study of T-cell reconstitution after alpha-beta-depleted transplantation in children. Findings of the study overall: Several hundred expanded graft clones reportedly were the source of alpha-beta T cells about two months after transplant.

Note on this clonotype: What it binds is not known.

Library preparation (for TCRbeta) was performed with unique molecular identifiers. TCRdb reprocessed the PCR reads with MiXCR, giving one entry per CDR3 protein. The sample consists of approximately 1,000,000 distinct CDR3 sequences, around 30% of them appearing once. The trim removed 5 bases at V and 0 bases at J, leaving 9 bases unmatched. The CDR3 sequence is 16 residues long. CDR1 is SGHAT, CDR2 FQNNGV, per germline. The clonotype comes from a boy under three years old who had a stem cell transplant for SCID, so the T cells may come from the graft donor. This sample comprised PBMCs, mostly from graft donor cells, obtained 360 days after TCRalphabeta/CD19-depleted stem cell transplant. The chain carries TRBV11-2 and TRBJ1-1, with 7 bases identical to TRBD1. CDR3 sequence (DNA): TGTGCCAGCAGCATGGGGACAGCCTTGATGAACACTGAAGCTTTCTTT. Translating gives CASSMGTALMNTEAFF.